These T cell receptor beta chains were read from a single sample in a study of CD8+CD57+ T cells in acquired aplastic anemia. TCRdb re-derived calls from the reads in MiXCR, one entry per CDR3 protein. The table has about 170,000 distinct CDR3 sequences, around 60% seen once; the top ten hold over 40%. Material: sorted CD4+, CD8+, or CD8+CD57+ T cells (not recorded which) from PBMCs. Every receptor here comes from a human donor in good health. Each CDR3 is given with its conserved first and last residue. Part of the rows lack a size; the others show once, few, many or a class for expanded clones.

length: 16
V: TRBV29-1
size: .
CDR3: CSASLAGGIYVGVLFF

length: 15
V: TRBV7-2
size: few
CDR3: CASSFDRDFYSPLHF

length: 15
V: TRBV20-1
size: .
CDR3: CSARGRGGTYNEQFF

length: 15
V: TRBV10-3
size: .
CDR3: CAIRLGLADGDEQFF

length: 16
V: TRBV7-2
size: .
CDR3: CASSSGGQGRRSPLHF

length: 15
V: TRBV7-6
size: many
CDR3: CASSLGTGWAGEQYF

length: 12
V: TRBV3-1
size: .
CDR3: CASSEEDTQQYF

length: 18
V: TRBV10-1
size: .
CDR3: CASSECAGTSGGPDTQYF

length: 14
V: TRBV5-5
size: .
CDR3: CASSFEVRVYGYTF

length: 16
V: TRBV9
size: many
CDR3: CASSVDWDRGIKEQYF

length: 16
V: TRBV15
size: .
CDR3: CATSRRDRTRNQPQHF

length: 19
V: TRBV25-1
size: few
CDR3: CASSEYGLAGVFVVNEQYF

length: 15
V: TRBV2
size: .
CDR3: CASSEEAGGTPEAFF

length: 11
V: TRBV10-3
size: few
CDR3: CAISGGDEQFF

length: 15
V: TRBV7-2
size: .
CDR3: CASRRGASLLGEQFF

length: 15
V: TRBV29-1
size: many
CDR3: CSVNHPDREADTQYF

length: 15
V: TRBV29-1
size: .
CDR3: CSVELASGRVYEQYF

length: 16
V: TRBV3-1
size: .
CDR3: CASSRKATGSNTEAFF

length: 14
V: TRBV15
size: .
CDR3: CATSTDGPAEKLFF

length: 14
V: TRBV7-3
size: .
CDR3: CASSPGPVNTEAFF

length: 17
V: TRBV6-1
size: .
CDR3: CASSYRGAIEGANVLTF

length: 15
V: TRBV7-9
size: .
CDR3: CASSLAGDLNQPQHF

length: 14
V: TRBV4-1
size: many
CDR3: CASSQLPGRTTIYF

length: 18
V: TRBV3-1
size: once
CDR3: CASSQDLLAGDNQETQYF

length: 13
V: TRBV2
size: .
CDR3: CASRSGVAETQYF

length: 12
V: TRBV24-1
size: .
CDR3: CATSREGHGYTF

length: 11
V: TRBV5-8
size: many
CDR3: CASSLRHTASF

length: 13
V: TRBV28
size: few
CDR3: CASRTDISYEQYF